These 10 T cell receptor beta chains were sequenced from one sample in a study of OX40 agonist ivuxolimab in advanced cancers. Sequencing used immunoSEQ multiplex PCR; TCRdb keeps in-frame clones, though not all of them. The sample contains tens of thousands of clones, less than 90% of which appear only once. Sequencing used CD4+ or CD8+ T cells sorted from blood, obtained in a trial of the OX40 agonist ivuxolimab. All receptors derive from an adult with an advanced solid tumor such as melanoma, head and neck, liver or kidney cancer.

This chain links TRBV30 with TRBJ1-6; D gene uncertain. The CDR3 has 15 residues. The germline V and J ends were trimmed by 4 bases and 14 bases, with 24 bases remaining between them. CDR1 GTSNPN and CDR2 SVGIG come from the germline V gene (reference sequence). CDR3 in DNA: TGTGCCTGGAAGGTGCCGGACGGAGATATCCGGGCCCTCCACTTT. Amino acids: CAWKVPDGDIRALHF.

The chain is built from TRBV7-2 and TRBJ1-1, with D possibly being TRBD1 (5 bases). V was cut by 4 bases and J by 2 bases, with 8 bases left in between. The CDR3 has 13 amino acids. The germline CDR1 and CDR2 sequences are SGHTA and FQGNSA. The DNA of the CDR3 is TGTGCCAGCAGCTCTGGACACAACACTGAAGCTTTCTTT. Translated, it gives CASSSGHNTEAFF.

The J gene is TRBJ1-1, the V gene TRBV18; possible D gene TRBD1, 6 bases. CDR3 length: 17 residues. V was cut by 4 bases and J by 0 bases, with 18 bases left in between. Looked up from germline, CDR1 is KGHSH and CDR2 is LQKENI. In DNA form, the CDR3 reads TGTGCCAGCTCACTCTACGGGGGCCGTAATATGAACACTGAAGCTTTCTTT. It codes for CASSLYGGRNMNTEAFF.

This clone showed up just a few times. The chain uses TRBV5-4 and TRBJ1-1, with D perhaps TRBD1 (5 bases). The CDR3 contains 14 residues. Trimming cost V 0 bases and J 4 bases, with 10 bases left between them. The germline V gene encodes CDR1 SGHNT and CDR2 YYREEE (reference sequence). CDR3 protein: CASSLESGGTEAFF. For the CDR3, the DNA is TGTGCCAGCAGCTTGGAATCCGGGGGCACTGAAGCTTTCTTT.

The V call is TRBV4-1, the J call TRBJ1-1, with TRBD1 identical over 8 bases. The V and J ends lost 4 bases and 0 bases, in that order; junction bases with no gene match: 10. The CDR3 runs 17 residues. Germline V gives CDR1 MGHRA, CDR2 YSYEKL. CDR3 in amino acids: CASSLRTGNSVNTEAFF. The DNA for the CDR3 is TGCGCCAGCAGCCTTCGGACAGGGAATAGCGTGAACACTGAAGCTTTCTTT.

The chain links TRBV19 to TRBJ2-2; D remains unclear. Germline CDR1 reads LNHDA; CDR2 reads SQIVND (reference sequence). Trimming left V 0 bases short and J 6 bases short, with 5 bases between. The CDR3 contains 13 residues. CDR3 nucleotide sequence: TGTGCCAGTAGTATAGATCTTGCCGGGGAGCTGTTTTTT. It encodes CASSIDLAGELFF.

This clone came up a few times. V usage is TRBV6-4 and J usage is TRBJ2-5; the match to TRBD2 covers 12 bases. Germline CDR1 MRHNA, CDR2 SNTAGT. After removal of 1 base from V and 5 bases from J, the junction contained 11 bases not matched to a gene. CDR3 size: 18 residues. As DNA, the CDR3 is TGTGCCAGCAGTGACTTGCAAAGACTAGCGGGAGAGGAGGAGACCCAGTACTTC. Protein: CASSDLQRLAGEEETQYF.

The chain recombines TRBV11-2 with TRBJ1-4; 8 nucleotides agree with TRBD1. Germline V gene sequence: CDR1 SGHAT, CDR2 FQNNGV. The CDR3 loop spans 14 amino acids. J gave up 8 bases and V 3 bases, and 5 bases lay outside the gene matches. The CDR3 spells CASSLDRVREKLFF. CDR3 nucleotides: TGTGCCAGCAGCTTGGACAGGGTTCGGGAAAAACTGTTTTTT.

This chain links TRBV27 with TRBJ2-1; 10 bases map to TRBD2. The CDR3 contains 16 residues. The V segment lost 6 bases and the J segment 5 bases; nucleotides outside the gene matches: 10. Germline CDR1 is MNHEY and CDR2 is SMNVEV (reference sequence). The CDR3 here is CASSFGTSEGDNEQFF. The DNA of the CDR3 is TGTGCCAGCAGCTTTGGGACTAGCGAAGGGGACAATGAGCAGTTCTTC.

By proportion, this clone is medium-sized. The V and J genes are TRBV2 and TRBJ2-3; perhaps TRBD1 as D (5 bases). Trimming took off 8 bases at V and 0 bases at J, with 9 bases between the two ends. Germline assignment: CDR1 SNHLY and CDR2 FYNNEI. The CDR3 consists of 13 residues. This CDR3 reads CASLGASTDTQYF. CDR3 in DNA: TGTGCCAGCCTAGGGGCCAGCACAGATACGCAGTATTTT.